The 27 T cell receptor beta chains below come from one sample, sequenced in a study of T cell clonality in common variable immunodeficiency. Sequenced by immunoSEQ multiplex PCR; TCRdb stores in-frame clones only, minus some. Recorded here are about 29,000 clones, none singletons. Sequencing was carried out using peripheral blood mononuclear cells. Receptor source: a person between 18 and 75 years old in good health.

This clone was found many times. The missing CDR3 end, 3 residues past where the read stops, is filled in from the germline J gene. V and J are TRBV11-2 and TRBJ2-5, with 8 bases identical to TRBD2. The ends lost 5 bases at V and 3 bases at J; junction bases unmatched: 8. Germline V CDR1 and CDR2: SGHAT, FQNNGV. The CDR3 runs 15 residues. CDR3 DNA (partial): TGTGCCAGCAGCCCAGTGGCACTAGCGGAAGAGACC. Its protein is CASSPVALAEET. In full, the CDR3 is CASSPVALAEETQYF.

A word on this clone: The read is 3 residues too short to cover the CDR3 end, so that end is filled in from the germline J gene. The chain carries TRBV14 and TRBJ2-5, with 7 positions matching TRBD2. The V gene's germline CDR1 is SGHDN and CDR2 FVKESK. This CDR3 is 12 amino acids long. V lost 5 bases to trimming and J lost 5 bases; unmatched junction nucleotides: 2. Incomplete CDR3 DNA: TGTGCCAGCAGCAGGGGAGGGGAGACC. Its translation: CASSRGGET. The CDR3 reads in full as CASSRGGETQYF.

Points on this clone: Coverage ceases 3 residues before the CDR3 finishes, and the germline J gene fills in the end. V gene TRBV7-9 combines with J gene TRBJ1-1; D may be TRBD1 (5 bases). The CDR3 length is 11 residues. Germline V CDR1 and CDR2: SEHNR, FQNEAQ (reference sequence). The part of the CDR3 DNA that was read is TGTGCCAGCAGCTTAGAGGGGGAA. Protein product: CASSLEGE. From start to end, the CDR3 is CASSLEGEAFF.

This clone was seen ten or more times. The read gets to within 3 residues of the CDR3 end, and the germline J gene fills in the rest. V gene TRBV30 combines with J gene TRBJ2-3; the D is unclear. This CDR3 comprises 11 residues. The V gene's germline CDR1 is GTSNPN and CDR2 SVGIG (reference sequence). The CDR3 protein is CAWSSRETQYF. CDR3 DNA (partial): TGTGCCTGGAGTAGTAGAGAGACG.

This clone was recorded many times. Coverage ceases 3 residues before the CDR3 finishes, and the germline J gene fills in the end. J is TRBJ2-5 and V is TRBV5-1; 14 nucleotides agree with TRBD2. The CDR3 is 16 residues long. CDR1 is SGHRS and CDR2 is YFSETQ in the germline V gene. The J segment lost 1 base and the V segment lost 4 bases, leaving 3 bases of the junction unmatched. CDR3 amino acids: CASSGGTSGSQETQYF. The CDR3 DNA, read in part, is TGCGCCAGCAGCGGGGGGACTAGCGGGAGCCAAGAGACC.

This clone has a handful of counts. The read stops 3 residues short of the end of the CDR3; the missing end is completed from the germline J gene. The chain joins TRBV19 to TRBJ1-2, with a tentative D call TRBD1 (5 bases). There are 17 residues in the CDR3. Between the trimmed V and J ends, which lost 5 bases and 7 bases, there was a span of 26 bases. Looked up from germline, CDR1 is LNHDA and CDR2 is SQIVND (reference sequence). The CDR3 region is CASSRIQARLTGCGYTF. The sequenced CDR3 bases are TGTGCCAGTAGTCGGATACAGGCTCGTCTAACTGGCTGTGGC. Together with reference TRBV19 and TRBJ1-2, the CDR3 gives the full variable domain: DGGITQSPKYLFRKEGQNVTLSCEQNLNHDAMYWYRQDPGQGLRLIYYSQIVNDFQKGDIAEGYSVSREKKESFPLTVTSAQKNPTAFYLCASSRIQARLTGCGYTFGSGTRLTVV.

In regard to this clone: Read coverage stops 3 residues before the CDR3 terminus; the germline J gene supplies the remainder. The chain joins TRBV2 to TRBJ2-3, with 8 bases aligning to TRBD1. The CDR3 is 15 amino acids. Germline lookup yields CDR1 SNHLY and CDR2 FYNNEI. CDR3 in amino acids: CASSEQGASNQPQYF. CDR3 bases read: TGTGCCAGCAGTGAACAGGGGGCCAGCAATCAGCCG. The full variable domain, its missing parts supplied by reference TRBV2 and TRBJ2-3, is EPEVTQTPSHQVTQMGQEVILRCVPISNHLYFYWYRQILGQKVEFLVSFYNNEISEKSEIFDDQFSVERPDGSNFTLKIRSTKLEDSAMYFCASSEQGASNQPQYFGPGTRLTVL.

This clone was observed at least ten times. The read is 3 residues too short to cover the CDR3 end, so that end is filled in from the germline J gene. This chain uses TRBV5-4 with TRBJ2-2; D gene uncertain. Trimming stripped 2 bases from V and 2 bases from J, with 7 bases between. Germline V gives CDR1 SGHNT, CDR2 YYREEE (reference sequence). The CDR3 runs 14 residues. The CDR3 bases that were read are TGTGCCAGCAGCTTTCAGGTCAACACCGGGGAG. It yields the protein CASSFQVNTGE. The whole CDR3 reads CASSFQVNTGELFF.

On this clone: From the germline J gene comes the end of the CDR3, since the read stops 3 residues before it. This rearrangement joins TRBV11-3 to TRBJ1-5, with unresolved D. V shed 2 bases and J shed 5 bases, with 4 bases lying between them. The CDR3 loop spans 12 amino acids. CDR1 is SGHNT, CDR2 YENEEA, per germline. This chain's CDR3 is CASSLSDQPQHF. The CDR3 bases that were read are TGTGCCAGCAGCTTATCAGATCAGCCC. Full variable domain (remainder filled in from reference TRBV11-3 and TRBJ1-5): EAGVVQSPRYKIIEKKQPVAFWCNPISGHNTLYWYLQNLGQGPELLIRYENEEAVDDSQLPKDRFSAERLKGVDSTLKIQPAELGDSAVYLCASSLSDQPQHFGDGTRLSIL.

In regard to this clone: The read terminates 3 residues before the CDR3 end, so the remaining end is supplied by the germline J gene. V usage is TRBV7-2 and J usage is TRBJ1-1; 8 bases map to TRBD1. The CDR3 is made up of 15 amino acids. The germline gives CDR1 SGHTA, CDR2 FQGNSA. V shed 2 bases and J 4 bases; nucleotides not matched to a gene: 6. CDR3 sequence: CASSLIAGGATEAFF. The part of the CDR3 DNA that was read is TGTGCCAGCAGCTTAATAGCAGGGGGCGCCACTGAA.

This clone came up a few times. Coverage ceases 3 residues before the CDR3 finishes, and the germline J gene fills in the end. The genes are TRBV19 and TRBJ1-1; D possibly corresponds to TRBD1 (6 bases). CDR1 LNHDA and CDR2 SQIVND come from the germline V gene (reference sequence). The CDR3 is 13 residues long. The DNA read from the CDR3 is TGTGCCAGGACTGGGGGCCAAGAAAACATT. Translation gives CARTGGQENI. The entire CDR3 is CARTGGQENIAFF.

This clone has a handful of counts. The CDR3 end is not reached by the read, which stops 3 residues before it; the germline J gene fills it in. The gene calls are TRBV7-9 and TRBJ2-3, with 9 positions matching TRBD1. This CDR3 is built from 15 residues. Germline values: CDR1 SEHNR, CDR2 FQNEAQ (reference sequence). CDR3 DNA (partial): TGTGCCAGCAGCCAGCCGGGACAGGGAAGAGAGACG. Encoded protein: CASSQPGQGRET. The entire CDR3 sequence reads CASSQPGQGRETQYF.

The table lists this clone with many counts. The DNA ends 3 residues before the CDR3 does, and the rest of the CDR3 is filled in from the germline J gene. V usage is TRBV7-3 and J usage is TRBJ2-2, with 7 bases lining up with TRBD1. The J segment lost 0 bases and the V segment lost 6 bases, leaving 7 bases of the junction unmatched. This CDR3 is 16 amino acids long. The germline CDR1 and CDR2 sequences are SGHTA and FQGTGA. This CDR3 is CASSPGGNANTGELFF. The DNA read from the CDR3 is TGTGCCAGCAGTCCAGGGGGTAACGCGAACACCGGGGAG.

This clone was observed many times. The CDR3 is cut off 3 residues early in the read; its end comes from the germline J gene. J is TRBJ2-2 and V is TRBV18, with a tentative D call TRBD2 (5 bases). Germline V gives CDR1 KGHSH, CDR2 LQKENI. The CDR3 totals 16 residues. The V end was cut by 4 bases, the J end by 2 bases, with 14 bases between. The part of the CDR3 DNA that was read is TGTGCCAGCTCACTAAGCCTACGGGGAAACACCGGGGAG. It is translated as CASSLSLRGNTGE. The full CDR3 is CASSLSLRGNTGELFF.

This clone counts as medium-sized. Read data end 3 residues before the CDR3 end; the end is taken from the germline J gene. The chain carries TRBV7-2 and TRBJ2-2; the D gene is possibly TRBD2 (6 bases). Germline CDR1 is SGHTA and CDR2 is FQGNSA. V was pared by 5 bases and J by 4 bases, with 14 bases between. CDR3 length equals 15 residues. The CDR3 loop reads CASSSRDSFTGELFF. CDR3 bases read: TGTGCCAGCAGCAGCCGGGACTCCTTCACCGGGGAG.

This clone showed up many times. The read finishes 3 residues shy of the CDR3 end, and the germline J gene is used to complete it. The genes are TRBV5-5 and TRBJ1-5; 11 nucleotides match TRBD1. The V gene's germline CDR1 is SGHKS and CDR2 YYEKEE (reference sequence). The CDR3 is 14 amino acids. The covered CDR3 bases are TGTGCCAGCAGCAGGACAGGGGGCATGAGTCCC. Its translation is CASSRTGGMSP. The entire CDR3 reads CASSRTGGMSPQHF.

The sample holds many counts of this clone. The read stops 3 residues short of the end of the CDR3; the missing end is completed from the germline J gene. This chain joins TRBV5-1 and TRBJ1-2; 7 bases are a match to TRBD1. This CDR3 has 13 amino acids. In germline, CDR1 is SGHRS, CDR2 YFSETQ. CDR3 DNA, as far as it was read: TGCGCCAGCAGCTTGGCCGAGGGGGCGGGC. Translated, it gives CASSLAEGAG. In full, the CDR3 is CASSLAEGAGYTF.

This clone was seen ten or more times. Coverage ceases 3 residues before the CDR3 finishes, and the germline J gene fills in the end. This chain joins TRBV6-2 or TRBV6-3 and TRBJ2-5, with 8 positions matching TRBD1. Per the germline V gene, CDR1 is MNHEY and CDR2 is SVGEGT. CDR3 length: 15 residues. V lost 6 bases to trimming and J lost 7 bases; unmatched junction nucleotides: 13. CDR3 in amino acids: CASSLQTGAGGTQYF. Incomplete CDR3 DNA: TGTGCCAGCAGCCTACAGACAGGGGCAGGTGGGACC.

In regard to this clone: The CDR3 goes on 3 residues after the read ends, and that part is filled in from the germline J gene. The rearrangement links TRBV2 to TRBJ1-6; D remains ambiguous. This CDR3 is built from 14 residues. V was trimmed by 8 bases and J by 8 bases, leaving 16 bases between them. Germline V gene lookup returns CDR1 SNHLY and CDR2 FYNNEI. CDR3 sequence reads: CASEEGSTYSPLHF. The sequenced part of the CDR3 DNA is TGTGCCAGCGAAGAGGGTTCAACCTATTCACCC.

A word on this clone: The read gets to within 3 residues of the CDR3 end, and the germline J gene fills in the rest. The chain carries TRBV20-1 and TRBJ2-1; D is uncertain. Germline CDR1 reads DFQATT; CDR2 reads SNEGSKA (reference sequence). The CDR3 has 19 residues. Trimming left V 4 bases short and J 7 bases short, with 32 bases between. The chain's CDR3 is CSAIYSSDQTRIFGNEQFF. CDR3 bases read: TGCAGTGCTATCTACAGCTCCGACCAAACACGGATTTTTGGTAATGAG.

Ten or more counts support this clone. Read coverage stops 3 residues before the CDR3 terminus; the germline J gene supplies the remainder. This rearrangement joins TRBV5-1 to TRBJ2-3; 7 bases map to TRBD1. CDR1 and CDR2 (germline): SGHRS, YFSETQ. The CDR3 runs 13 residues. Trimming took 8 bases from V and 0 from J; bases not matched to a gene: 3. CDR3 residues: CASAQGSTDTQYF. The part of the CDR3 DNA that was read is TGCGCCAGTGCACAGGGGAGCACAGATACG.

As to this clone: The observed sequence ends 3 residues before the CDR3 terminus, with the missing tail filled in from the germline J gene. The chain employs TRBV18 and TRBJ2-7, with TRBD1 matching over 7 bases. V shed 6 bases and J 6 bases; nucleotides not matched to a gene: 14. Germline V gene data show CDR1 as KGHSH and CDR2 as LQKENI. The CDR3 covers 15 residues. The CDR3 bases that were read are TGTGCCAGCTCCCTATTACAGGGGAAGGCTGCCGAG. Its protein product is CASSLLQGKAAE. In full, the CDR3 is CASSLLQGKAAEQYF.

In this sample, this clone turned up many times. The read ends 3 residues early relative to the CDR3; the germline J gene fills the gap. The chain combines TRBV30 with TRBJ2-1; a weak D match, TRBD2 (6 bases). The V end lost 2 bases, the J end lost 0 bases, and 8 bases lay between the germline ends. Germline V CDR1 and CDR2: GTSNPN, SVGIG (reference sequence). The CDR3 is made up of 14 amino acids. The CDR3 spells CAWSRLVSYNEQFF. The DNA read from the CDR3 is TGTGCCTGGAGTCGACTAGTCTCCTACAATGAG.

This clone was seen at least ten times. Read data end 3 residues before the CDR3 end; the end is taken from the germline J gene. This chain links TRBV20-1 with TRBJ2-3, with TRBD2 matching over 7 bases. Germline V gene lookup returns CDR1 DFQATT and CDR2 SNEGSKA (reference sequence). The CDR3 loop spans 14 amino acids. V was clipped by 5 bases and J by 4 bases; unmatched bases: 9. The CDR3 bases that were read are TGCAGTGCTGGGGGGTGGGAGGGCCCAGATACG. This sequence encodes CSAGGWEGPDT. The complete CDR3 reads CSAGGWEGPDTQYF.

This clone appeared many times. The read falls 3 residues short of the CDR3 end, and the missing part is taken from the germline J gene. The J gene is TRBJ2-3, the V gene TRBV5-4, with TRBD1 matching over 7 bases. CDR1 and CDR2 (germline): SGHNT, YYREEE (reference sequence). The CDR3 has 15 amino acids. With V trimmed by 7 bases and J by 0 bases, 8 bases remained unmatched. CDR3 DNA, as far as it was read: TGTGCCAGCTTCCCGGGACAGCTTAGCACAGATACG. Protein sequence: CASFPGQLSTDT. The entire CDR3 is CASFPGQLSTDTQYF.

As concerns this clone: A much larger clone is a single base away; this may be a read error. The read finishes 3 residues shy of the CDR3 end, and the germline J gene is used to complete it. Other DNA sequences in the sample encode the same CDR3. V gene TRBV30 combines with J gene TRBJ1-3; maybe TRBD1 (6 bases). Germline V gives CDR1 GTSNPN, CDR2 SVGIG (reference sequence). The CDR3 runs to 13 residues. The CDR3 here is CAWSRGSGNTIYF. CDR3 bases read: TGTGCCTGGAGTAGGGGGTCTGGAAACACG.

This clone was observed a few times. With the read ending 3 residues before the CDR3 end, the germline J gene is used to fill in that end. The V and J genes are TRBV5-3 and TRBJ2-3; possibly TRBD1 for D (5 bases). TRBV5-3 is designated an ORF whose function remains uncertain. The CDR3 is 15 residues long. The CDR3 here is CARSGRDWSNQPQYF. The sequenced CDR3 bases are TGTGCCAGAAGCGGCAGGGATTGGAGCAATCAGCCG.